This T cell receptor beta chain emerged from a study of T cell responses to AZD1222 COVID-19 vaccine. Whole-study results and caveats: The study reported that nearly half of spike-specific TCRs target unmutated variant regions. Spike-wide vaccine-associated CD4 TCRs dominated at 160-218 and 743-854.

The CDR3 runs 14 residues. From germline, CDR1 is LNHDA and CDR2 SQIVND (reference sequence). V lost 10 bases and J 0 bases, leaving 15 bases between the germline ends. Profiling relied on immunoSEQ multiplex PCR, and the TCRdb table lists in-frame clones only, not all of them. Of 150,000 to 200,000 clones listed, approximately 93% are singletons. With respect to this clone: Antigen unknown.

The chain employs TRBV19 and TRBJ1-1; D unclear. The clonotype originates from an adult who received the AZD1222 COVID-19 vaccine. The source material was peripheral blood, sampled 28 days after the second AZD1222 dose. As DNA, the CDR3 is TGTGCCACCTTTCGAGGCGGGTTGAACACTGAAGCTTTCTTT. This sequence encodes CATFRGGLNTEAFF. The full variable domain, rest sourced from reference TRBV19 and TRBJ1-1, is DGGITQSPKYLFRKEGQNVTLSCEQNLNHDAMYWYRQDPGQGLRLIYYSQIVNDFQKGDIAEGYSVSREKKESFPLTVTSAQKNPTAFYLCATFRGGLNTEAFFGQGTRLTVV.